What follows are 20 T cell receptor beta chains derived from one specimen sequenced in a study of T-cell reconstitution after alpha-beta-depleted transplantation in children. Unique molecular identifiers were used in preparing the TCRbeta library. TCRdb reanalysed the PCR reads using MiXCR and keeps one entry per CDR3 protein. The sample shows a few hundred thousand distinct CDR3 sequences, over 20% of them seen only once. Sample: PBMCs, taken before TCRalphabeta/CD19-depleted stem cell transplant. Every receptor here comes from a boy in the first two years of life with Wiskott-Aldrich syndrome, due to receive a stem cell transplant.

CDR3 loop: CASSVGLSGSGTDTQYF. Written as DNA, the CDR3 is TGCGCCAGCAGTGTTGGTTTGAGCGGGAGTGGGACAGATACGCAGTATTTT. The chain carries TRBV10-1 and TRBJ2-3, with TRBD2 matching 8 bases. Germline CDR1 reads WNHNN; CDR2 reads SYGVQD (reference sequence). CDR3 length: 17 amino acids. Losses at the gene ends were 4 bases for V and 3 bases for J; bases not matched to a gene: 12.

This clonotype was counted between two and nine times. The rearrangement joins TRBV20-1 to TRBJ2-4, with 10 bases that match TRBD2. The CDR3 length is 16 residues. Germline values: CDR1 DFQATT, CDR2 SNEGSKA (reference sequence). V gave up 2 bases and J gave up 5 bases; unmatched junction bases: 9. DNA for the CDR3: TGCAGTGCTAGAATCCTAGCGGGAGTTCAGGAAAACATTCAGTACTTC. Residues: CSARILAGVQENIQYF.

The J gene is TRBJ1-2, the V gene TRBV7-2; D might be TRBD1 (5 bases). V lost 0 bases and J 4 bases, leaving 21 bases between the germline ends. The CDR3 loop spans 18 amino acids. Germline lookup yields CDR1 SGHTA and CDR2 FQGNSA. CDR3 bases: TGTGCCAGCAGCTTAGCGACGGGGGGATTTGGCCGTGGCTATGGCTACACCTTC. It yields the protein CASSLATGGFGRGYGYTF.

This clonotype showed up just a few times. The V gene is TRBV11-2, the J gene TRBJ2-7; 14 positions agree with TRBD2. The CDR3 spans 18 residues. From germline, CDR1 is SGHAT and CDR2 FQNNGV. The V and J ends lost 1 base and 4 bases, in that order; junction bases with no gene match: 9. CDR3 in DNA: TGTGCCAGCAGCTTAGTTGCTTTGGGACTAGCGGGAGCTTACGAGCAGTACTTC. Translating it yields CASSLVALGLAGAYEQYF.

The chain combines TRBV12-3 or TRBV12-4 with TRBJ2-7, with D perhaps matching TRBD1 (8 bases). Trimming took 8 bases from V and 1 from J, leaving 15 bases between them. The CDR3 is made up of 14 amino acids. CDR3: CASRLQGGSYEQYF. The CDR3 DNA is TGTGCCAGCCGTCTACAGGGGGGGTCCTACGAGCAGTACTTC.

This chain uses TRBV20-1 with TRBJ1-5; D is unclear. In germline, CDR1 is DFQATT, CDR2 SNEGSKA (reference sequence). V was trimmed by 5 bases and J by 0 bases, leaving 17 bases between them. CDR3 length: 16 residues. The chain's CDR3 is CSAHSTTTYSNQPQHF. CDR3 coding DNA: TGCAGTGCTCACTCCACGACCACATATAGCAATCAGCCCCAGCATTTT.

The rearrangement links TRBV11-2 to TRBJ2-5; TRBD2 matches at 8 bases. The trim removed 5 bases at V and 5 bases at J, leaving 10 bases unmatched. CDR1 is SGHAT and CDR2 is FQNNGV in the germline V gene. CDR3 size: 15 residues. CDR3 amino acids: CASSRRAGGGETQYF. The CDR3 DNA is TGTGCCAGCAGCCGGAGGGCGGGAGGAGGGGAGACCCAGTACTTC.

This chain uses TRBV11-2 with TRBJ1-2, with D possibly being TRBD1 (6 bases). Germline V gives CDR1 SGHAT, CDR2 FQNNGV. The CDR3 consists of 14 residues. Trimming left V 5 bases short and J 4 bases short, with 14 bases between. This chain's CDR3 is CASSQKQGPYGYTF. CDR3 sequence (DNA): TGTGCCAGCAGCCAGAAACAGGGCCCCTATGGCTACACCTTC. The variable domain in full, completed from reference TRBV11-2 and TRBJ1-2, reads EAGVAQSPRYKIIEKRQSVAFWCNPISGHATLYWYQQILGQGPKLLIQFQNNGVVDDSQLPKDRFSAERLKGVDSTLKIQPAKLEDSAVYLCASSQKQGPYGYTFGSGTRLTVV.

This clonotype occurred a few times. Here the CDR3 reads CSASVSAIAKNIQYF. For the CDR3, the DNA is TGCAGTGCTAGCGTGTCAGCTATAGCCAAAAACATTCAGTACTTC. This chain connects TRBV20-1 to TRBJ2-4; no definite D call. Trimming removed 3 bases at V and 0 bases at J, with 12 bases between. The CDR3 sequence is 15 residues long. Looked up from germline, CDR1 is DFQATT and CDR2 is SNEGSKA (reference sequence).

This clonotype was observed a few times. The chain is built from TRBV10-3 and TRBJ2-7, with TRBD1 matching over 10 bases. With V trimmed by 5 bases and J by 10 bases, 5 bases remained unmatched. This CDR3 comprises 12 residues. Germline CDR1 is ENHRY and CDR2 is SYGVKD. CDR3 nucleotides: TGTGCCATCAGTCCGGGACAGGGGATCCAGTACTTC. Its translation: CAISPGQGIQYF.

The V gene is TRBV7-9, the J gene TRBJ2-7, with D maybe TRBD2 (6 bases). Germline CDR1 and CDR2: SEHNR and FQNEAQ (reference sequence). The CDR3 has 14 amino acids. With 6 bases removed from V and 6 bases from J, the gap between germline ends came to 18 bases. Here the CDR3 reads CASSPGLSPSEQYF. CDR3 bases: TGTGCCAGCAGTCCGGGACTCTCCCCATCCGAGCAGTACTTC.

Concerning this clonotype: The junction departs from the called germline gene at one end, perhaps through a read error. The chain has TRBV12-3 or TRBV12-4 and TRBJ2-1, with 8 nucleotides matching TRBD2. The CDR3 is made up of 14 amino acids. The CDR3 DNA follows: TGTGCCAGCAGTGTAGCGGGACTATACAATGAGCAGTTCTTC. Translated, it gives CASSVAGLYNEQFF.

V is TRBV29-1 and J is TRBJ2-3; 7 bases are a match to TRBD2. The CDR3 is 14 residues long. The V segment lost 6 bases and the J segment 4 bases; nucleotides outside the gene matches: 10. Germline lookup yields CDR1 SQVTM and CDR2 ANQGSEA. CDR3 coding DNA: TGCAGCGTCTCGAAGCGGGGAGCCGCAGATACGCAGTATTTT. Amino acid sequence: CSVSKRGAADTQYF.

The V call is TRBV5-1, the J call TRBJ2-7, with D maybe TRBD2 (6 bases). There are 15 residues in the CDR3. From germline, CDR1 is SGHRS and CDR2 YFSETQ. V lost 4 bases and J lost 2, with 16 bases in between. The CDR3 reads CASSRQLAETYEQYF. CDR3 bases: TGCGCCAGCAGCAGACAATTAGCGGAGACCTACGAGCAGTACTTC.

This clonotype appeared a few times. V is TRBV7-9 and J is TRBJ2-2; 9 nucleotides line up with TRBD1. V was clipped by 5 bases and J by 4 bases; unmatched bases: 8. The germline V gene has CDR1 SEHNR and CDR2 FQNEAQ (reference sequence). The CDR3 runs 16 residues. The CDR3 loop reads CASSRTGGAGTGELFF. The DNA for the CDR3 is TGTGCCAGCAGCCGAACAGGGGGCGCGGGCACCGGGGAGCTGTTTTTT.

The V call is TRBV7-9, the J call TRBJ2-1; D possibly corresponds to TRBD2 (6 bases). CDR1 SEHNR and CDR2 FQNEAQ come from the germline V gene (reference sequence). The length of the CDR3 is 17 residues. The V end was cut by 4 bases, the J end by 5 bases, with 21 bases between. CDR3 loop: CASSSRENRDSNNEQFF. CDR3 nucleotides: TGTGCCAGCAGCTCCCGTGAAAACCGGGACTCGAACAATGAGCAGTTCTTC.

The chain joins TRBV5-1 to TRBJ2-7; the D call may be TRBD1 or TRBD2 (5 bases each). The V end was cut by 7 bases, the J end by 0 bases, with 11 bases between. This CDR3 has 13 residues. Per germline, CDR1 SGHRS and CDR2 YFSETQ. CDR3 coding DNA: TGCGCCAGCCGGGACGCCTTCTCCTACGAGCAGTACTTC. As protein: CASRDAFSYEQYF.

V is TRBV5-1 and J is TRBJ2-2; the D call may be TRBD1 or TRBD2 (5 bases each). The V end lost 6 bases, the J end lost 0 bases, and 12 bases lay between the germline ends. CDR1 is SGHRS and CDR2 is YFSETQ in the germline V gene. The CDR3 is made up of 15 amino acids. CDR3 in amino acids: CASKGLGPNTGELFF. The CDR3 nucleotides read TGCGCCAGCAAGGGGTTGGGACCGAACACCGGGGAGCTGTTTTTT.

At least ten counts were recorded for this clonotype. The J gene is TRBJ2-7, the V gene TRBV12-3 or TRBV12-4; D may be TRBD2 (5 bases). The ends were cut back, 6 bases at V and 2 bases at J, with 8 bases in the middle. The CDR3 spans 12 residues. The CDR3 DNA follows: TGTGCCAGCAGCAGCGGTACCTACGAGCAGTACTTC. Its protein is CASSSGTYEQYF.

The gene calls are TRBV20-1 and TRBJ1-4; a possible D gene is TRBD1 (5 bases). Germline lookup yields CDR1 DFQATT and CDR2 SNEGSKA (reference sequence). The CDR3 loop spans 14 amino acids. The V and J ends lost 0 bases and 7 bases respectively, with 12 bases between them. CDR3 sequence (DNA): TGCAGTGCTAGAGATCTCCCAGGGTCTGAAAAACTGTTTTTT. Translation: CSARDLPGSEKLFF.